The entry below describes one TCR delta chain. This may arise from a read error, as a much more abundant clone is one base away. Germline V gene sequence: CDR1 GEAIGNYY, CDR2 EKD. The CDR3 loop spans 21 amino acids. The V gene end was trimmed by 3 bases and the J gene end by 0 bases; junction bases not matched to a gene: 13. The sample belongs to a study of gamma-delta chains in newborns, infants, children. Background on the study: Microbial exposure reportedly drives polyclonal innate γδ T cell expansion after birth.

TCRdb redid clone calling on the reads using CATT. Of around 4,100 delta-chain clones listed, approximately 40% are singletons. This chain uses TRDV2 with TRDJ3; TRDD3 matches 10 bases. This TCR was recovered from a child who was a newborn, infant or young child, either healthy, febrile or measles-vaccinated (not recorded which). The sequenced sample was blood, obtained at week 6. CDR3 residues: CACDAGGGGYQGSWDTRQMFF. In DNA, the CDR3 is TGTGCCTGTGACGCCGGAGGTGGGGGATACCAAGGCTCCTGGGACACCCGACAGATGTTTTTC.